Below, 26 T cell receptor beta chains from the same sample are listed, as sequenced in a study of post-analysis software for immune sequencing data. Overall study findings and caveats: Included in a set of a handful of TRBV segments more frequent in patients than controls were TRBV5-6, TRBV5-1 and TRBV20-1.

The library was made from cDNA and included unique molecular identifiers. TCRdb ran MiXCR on the PCR reads and lists one entry per CDR3 protein. Of around 250,000 distinct CDR3 sequences listed, 35% to 45% are singletons. These receptors lack a known antigen. The source material was blood. The receptors derive from a girl aged 10 to 17 with multiple sclerosis.

The chain has TRBV5-1 and TRBJ1-2, with 8 bases fitting TRBD1. This CDR3 has 15 residues. The junction had 6 bases not matched to a gene; V was cut back by 2 bases and J by 3 bases. The germline V gene encodes CDR1 SGHRS and CDR2 YFSETQ. The CDR3 coding sequence is TGCGCCAGCAGCTTAAGGACAGGGTGGGACTATGGCTACACCTTC. This translates into CASSLRTGWDYGYTF.

The chain couples TRBV7-9 to TRBJ2-7; D not certain. The CDR3 covers 12 residues. From germline, CDR1 is SEHNR and CDR2 FQNEAQ (reference sequence). V shed 5 bases and J shed 4 bases, with 9 bases lying between them. CDR3 residues: CASSASKYEQYF. The CDR3 nucleotides read TGTGCCAGCAGCGCCTCAAAATACGAGCAGTACTTC.

This clonotype was detected a few times. The chain combines TRBV7-2 with TRBJ1-6, with 8 bases fitting TRBD1. Trimming at V came to 7 bases and at J to 6 bases, leaving 5 bases not matched to a gene. The germline CDR1 and CDR2 sequences are SGHTA and FQGNSA. The CDR3 sequence is 14 residues long. In DNA, the CDR3 is TGTGCCAGCAACCTGGACAGGGTTAATTCACCCCTCCACTTT. This encodes CASNLDRVNSPLHF. Using reference TRBV7-2 and TRBJ1-6 for the parts outside the CDR3, the full variable domain is GAGVSQSPSNKVTEKGKDVELRCDPISGHTALYWYRQSLGQGLEFLIYFQGNSAPDKSGLPSDRFSAERTGGSVSTLTIQRTQQEDSAVYLCASNLDRVNSPLHFGNGTRLTVT.

This clonotype was found many times. The rearrangement joins TRBV20-1 to TRBJ2-3; D is undetermined. This CDR3 spans 14 amino acids. Per germline, CDR1 DFQATT and CDR2 SNEGSKA (reference sequence). Trimming took off 0 bases at V and 6 bases at J, with 13 bases between the two ends. The CDR3 sequence is CSARDVSPGDTQYF. The CDR3 DNA reads TGCAGTGCTAGAGATGTGTCCCCCGGCGATACGCAGTATTTT.

In regard to this clonotype: A much larger clone sits a single nucleotide away, making a read error possible. The chain employs TRBV12-3 or TRBV12-4 and TRBJ1-1, with D possibly TRBD1 on 6 matching bases. This CDR3 has 12 residues. The CDR3 is CAGRDRNSGAFF. DNA of the CDR3: TGTGCCGGCAGAGACAGGAATTCGGGAGCTTTCTTT.

Details on this clonotype: One base away lies a much larger clone, so this may be a sequencing read error. This rearrangement joins TRBV28 to TRBJ2-1; D could derive from TRBD1 or TRBD2 (5 bases each). The last part of the DNA fits TRBJ2-7 better; the J call may be wrong. The CDR3 has 18 residues. Germline values: CDR1 MDHEN, CDR2 SYDVKM. CDR3 DNA sequence: TGTGCCAGCAGCCCGCTCCGAGGGGTTTCGAGCTCCTACAATGAGCAGTACTTC. This gives the protein CASSPLRGVSSSYNEQYF.

This clonotype was seen once. The rearrangement links TRBV6-5 to TRBJ2-1; D is ambiguous. Trimming cost V 5 bases and J 0 bases, with 11 bases left between them. The CDR3 totals 15 residues. Germline CDR1 reads MNHEY; CDR2 reads SVGAGI. The CDR3 sequence is CASSHDSASYNEQFF. CDR3 in DNA: TGTGCCAGCAGTCACGACTCTGCCTCCTACAATGAGCAGTTCTTC.

CDR3 sequence reads: CASSYTTLYQETQYF. CDR3 nucleotide sequence: TGTGCCAGCAGTTATACGACACTGTACCAAGAGACCCAGTACTTC. The chain joins TRBV28 to TRBJ2-5; D gene unclear. Between the trimmed V and J ends, which lost 4 bases and 0 bases, there was a span of 12 bases. The V gene's germline CDR1 is MDHEN and CDR2 SYDVKM. The CDR3 is 15 residues long.

This clonotype was recorded many times. The chain links TRBV11-1 to TRBJ2-1; D is possibly TRBD1 (7 bases). Trimming took 5 bases from V and 2 from J, leaving 16 bases between them. CDR1 is SGHAT, CDR2 FQDESV, per germline (reference sequence). The CDR3 length is 16 residues. CDR3: CASSAGQLGTYNEQFF. The DNA of the CDR3 is TGTGCCAGCAGCGCGGGACAGCTAGGCACCTACAATGAGCAGTTCTTC.

For this clonotype: A read error is possible here, since a much larger clone lies one base away. The V and J genes are TRBV12-3 or TRBV12-4 and TRBJ2-4, with D hard to call. V lost 11 bases to trimming and J lost 5 bases, with 10 bases between them. This CDR3 has 11 amino acids. In nucleotides, the CDR3 is TGTGCCGGCCGGGCCGAAAACATTCAGTACTTC. Residues: CAGRAENIQYF.

This rearrangement joins TRBV20-1 to TRBJ2-7; 8 bases are a match to TRBD1. CDR1 DFQATT and CDR2 SNEGSKA come from the germline V gene (reference sequence). The junction had 5 bases not matched to a gene; V was cut back by 3 bases and J by 1 base. This CDR3 is 14 amino acids long. The CDR3 loop reads CSASHNRGSYEQYF. The CDR3 coding sequence is TGCAGTGCTAGCCACAACAGGGGGTCCTACGAGCAGTACTTC.

This clonotype was observed at least ten times. The chain is built from TRBV5-1 and TRBJ1-1, with 7 nucleotides matching TRBD1. This CDR3 has 15 amino acids. The germline CDR1 and CDR2 sequences are SGHRS and YFSETQ. Trimming at V came to 0 bases and at J to 5 bases, leaving 7 bases not matched to a gene. CDR3 sequence: CASSLAAGGETEAFF. The CDR3 DNA sequence: TGCGCCAGCAGCTTGGCAGCAGGGGGAGAAACTGAAGCTTTCTTT.

This clonotype showed up just a few times. This chain joins TRBV20-1 and TRBJ2-3; D is tentatively TRBD1 or TRBD2 (5 bases each). There are 15 residues in the CDR3. Trimming took off 3 bases at V and 0 bases at J, with 13 bases between the two ends. Germline V gene lookup returns CDR1 DFQATT and CDR2 SNEGSKA (reference sequence). CDR3 DNA sequence: TGCAGTGCTAGTTCCGGGGCCGGGAGCACAGATACGCAGTATTTT. As protein: CSASSGAGSTDTQYF.

The CDR3 sequence: CASSPTGTRHYEQYF. CDR3 DNA: TGTGCCAGCAGCCCCACCGGGACTAGGCACTACGAGCAGTACTTC. The V and J genes are TRBV9 and TRBJ2-7; 8 bases are shared with TRBD2. Germline CDR1 SGDLS, CDR2 YYNGEE. Trimming took 4 bases from V and 3 from J; bases not matched to a gene: 9. The CDR3 has 15 residues.

A note on this clonotype: This could be a read error, since a much larger clone is one nucleotide away. This rearrangement joins TRBV7-2 to TRBJ2-4; tentative D call: TRBD2 (6 bases). Germline loops: CDR1 SGHTA, CDR2 FQGNSA. The CDR3 has 15 residues. The CDR3, as DNA: TGTGCCAGCAGCTCGCCGGGGGTAGCCAAAAACAGTCAGTACTTC. Protein sequence: CASSSPGVAKNSQYF.

The CDR3 spells CSARRAGGREKLFF. The CDR3 DNA reads as TGCAGTGCTAGACGAGCGGGTGGGCGTGAAAAACTGTTTTTT. This chain joins TRBV20-1 and TRBJ1-4; unclear D gene. The CDR3 is 14 amino acids. V was trimmed by 2 bases and J by 7 bases, leaving 14 bases between them. Germline V gene sequence: CDR1 DFQATT, CDR2 SNEGSKA (reference sequence).

The rearrangement joins TRBV6-5 to TRBJ1-2, with D possibly matching TRBD1 (5 bases). This CDR3 is built from 15 residues. V was clipped by 0 bases and J by 8 bases, with 16 bases between them. Germline assignment: CDR1 MNHEY and CDR2 SVGAGI. Written as DNA, the CDR3 is TGTGCCAGCAGTTACTCCGGCAGGGAACGAGGGGGCTACACCTTC. Translated, it gives CASSYSGRERGGYTF.

This clonotype was counted many times. V usage is TRBV7-8 and J usage is TRBJ1-5; 7 bases match TRBD1. The CDR3 is 14 residues long. The J segment lost 7 bases and the V segment lost 5 bases, leaving 8 bases of the junction unmatched. CDR1 is SGHVS and CDR2 is FQNEAQ in the germline V gene. CDR3 residues: CASSGYRGHQPQHF. The CDR3 DNA reads as TGTGCCAGCAGCGGATACAGGGGTCACCAGCCCCAGCATTTT.

The J gene is TRBJ2-7, the V gene TRBV5-6, with a possible D match to TRBD1 (5 bases). The CDR3 extends over 12 amino acids. V lost 4 bases to trimming and J lost 13 bases, with 18 bases between them. In germline, CDR1 is SGHDT, CDR2 YYEEEE. CDR3 sequence reads: CASSRRQGKNYF. CDR3 sequence (DNA): TGTGCCAGCAGCCGCAGGCAGGGCAAAAACTACTTC.

This clonotype appeared many times. CDR3: CASSLGGTGNEQFF. CDR3 DNA sequence: TGTGCCAGCAGTTTAGGAGGGACTGGCAATGAGCAGTTCTTC. This chain joins TRBV28 and TRBJ2-1; possible D gene TRBD2, 6 bases. V lost 2 bases to trimming and J lost 6 bases, with 11 bases between them. This CDR3 is built from 14 residues. Germline V lookup: CDR1 MDHEN, CDR2 SYDVKM.

The sample holds many counts of this clonotype. The CDR3 loop reads CATSRSQGNGANVLTF. CDR3 nucleotides: TGTGCCACCAGCAGATCACAGGGAAATGGGGCCAACGTCCTGACTTTC. The V call is TRBV15, the J call TRBJ2-6; D perhaps matches TRBD1 (6 bases). The CDR3 totals 16 residues. Trimming pared 2 bases from V and 3 bases from J, leaving 11 bases between. Germline V CDR1 and CDR2: LNHNV, YYDKDF (reference sequence).

This clonotype has a count of ten or more. The chain joins TRBV7-3 to TRBJ2-5; 9 nucleotides agree with TRBD2. V dropped 1 base and J dropped 5; count of bases not matched to a gene: 5. The germline V gene encodes CDR1 SGHTA and CDR2 FQGTGA. This CDR3 spans 15 amino acids. Here the CDR3 DNA reads TGTGCCAGCAGCTTAATCGGCGGGAGGGGCGAGACCCAGTACTTC. Amino acids: CASSLIGGRGETQYF.

The V call is TRBV20-1, the J call TRBJ2-7; D may correspond to TRBD1 or TRBD2 (6 bases each). The CDR3 has 18 amino acids. Between the trimmed V and J ends, which lost 2 bases and 3 bases, there was a span of 26 bases. CDR1 DFQATT and CDR2 SNEGSKA come from the germline V gene (reference sequence). The DNA for the CDR3 is TGCAGTGCTAGACCTCCCCCAAGGGGGGCGGAAGGGGACTACGAGCAGTACTTC. It yields the protein CSARPPPRGAEGDYEQYF.

In its sample, this clonotype was seen many times. J is TRBJ2-7 and V is TRBV5-6, with 9 nucleotides matching TRBD1. There are 15 residues in the CDR3. Germline-derived CDR1 and CDR2 are SGHDT and YYEEEE. Trimming removed 3 bases from V and 4 bases from J; junction bases left unmatched: 8. The CDR3 bases are TGTGCCAGCAGCTCGGGACAGGGTGCCTCGTACGAGCAGTACTTC. Its protein product is CASSSGQGASYEQYF.

This clonotype was observed at least ten times. For the CDR3, the DNA is TGCGCCAGCAGCTTGTCAGGGATTGACGATACGCAGTATTTT. It is translated as CASSLSGIDDTQYF. The chain couples TRBV5-1 to TRBJ2-3, with D possibly matching TRBD1 (5 bases). In germline, CDR1 is SGHRS, CDR2 YFSETQ. V gave up 1 base and J gave up 6 bases, with 12 bases separating them. The CDR3 consists of 14 residues.

This clonotype was seen repeatedly, ten times or more. The chain joins TRBV24-1 to TRBJ2-1; 7 positions match TRBD1. Losses at the gene ends were 1 base for V and 7 bases for J; bases not matched to a gene: 12. The CDR3 consists of 17 residues. Germline CDR1 and CDR2: KGHDR and SFDVKD. CDR3 amino acids: CATSDFPGRGRGNEQFF. In DNA, the CDR3 is TGTGCCACCAGTGATTTCCCAGGACGGGGCAGGGGGAATGAGCAGTTCTTC.